These T cell receptor beta chains were read from a single sample in a study of Tregs in tolerant kidney transplant recipients. Assay used: immunoSEQ multiplex PCR; TCRdb lists only in-frame clones, some missing. The sample includes roughly 250,000 clones, 80% to 85% of them seen just once. The sequencing input was CD4+ T cells from blood. The receptors shown here come from a human donor in good health. Both conserved end residues are part of each CDR3. The order of the fields is J gene, D gene, V gene, clone size, CDR3 protein. D genes are given only for firm matches. Some rows have no size entry. The others give once, few or many, or a class for an expanded clone.

j_gene: TRBJ2-4; d_gene: -; v_gene: TRBV27; abundance: -; CDR3aa: CASREGGKNIQYF
j_gene: TRBJ1-5; d_gene: -; v_gene: TRBV7-8; abundance: -; CDR3aa: CASSLEQGLGNQPQHF
j_gene: TRBJ1-2; d_gene: -; v_gene: TRBV18; abundance: few; CDR3aa: CASSPQEYGYTF
j_gene: TRBJ1-3; d_gene: -; v_gene: TRBV30; abundance: -; CDR3aa: CAWKSRSGNTIYF
j_gene: TRBJ2-7; d_gene: -; v_gene: TRBV11-2; abundance: few; CDR3aa: CASSLTGRTEQYF
j_gene: TRBJ2-2; d_gene: TRBD2; v_gene: TRBV4-1; abundance: -; CDR3aa: CASSHPPPSGGVGELFF
j_gene: TRBJ1-1; d_gene: -; v_gene: TRBV5-8; abundance: -; CDR3aa: CASSPVFYTEAFF
j_gene: TRBJ2-7; d_gene: -; v_gene: TRBV5-5; abundance: -; CDR3aa: CASSLEPRVWSSYEQYF
j_gene: TRBJ2-7; d_gene: TRBD1; v_gene: TRBV5-4; abundance: -; CDR3aa: CASSLGTTGVYEQYF
j_gene: TRBJ2-7; d_gene: -; v_gene: TRBV27; abundance: -; CDR3aa: CASSLSGSYEQYF
j_gene: TRBJ1-5; d_gene: TRBD1; v_gene: TRBV19; abundance: -; CDR3aa: CASSPRTGVQPQHF
j_gene: TRBJ2-7; d_gene: -; v_gene: TRBV19; abundance: -; CDR3aa: CASGPRTYEQYF
j_gene: TRBJ1-1; d_gene: TRBD1; v_gene: TRBV5-6; abundance: -; CDR3aa: CASSGQGARNTEAFF
j_gene: TRBJ1-2; d_gene: -; v_gene: TRBV5-4; abundance: -; CDR3aa: CASSLANPGRIYGYTF
j_gene: TRBJ2-7; d_gene: -; v_gene: TRBV7-9; abundance: -; CDR3aa: CASSLERGSTYEQYF
j_gene: TRBJ2-5; d_gene: TRBD2; v_gene: TRBV7-8; abundance: -; CDR3aa: CASSAHYSGRGQETQYF
j_gene: TRBJ2-1; d_gene: TRBD1; v_gene: TRBV11-1; abundance: -; CDR3aa: CASSFEAGGNEQFF
j_gene: TRBJ1-2; d_gene: -; v_gene: TRBV30; abundance: -; CDR3aa: CAWSVEGGSNYGYTF
j_gene: -; d_gene: -; v_gene: TRBV7-8; abundance: -; CDR3aa: CASSQGLGYEQYF
j_gene: TRBJ1-1; d_gene: -; v_gene: TRBV5-8; abundance: few; CDR3aa: CASSLAPRDTEAFF
j_gene: TRBJ1-2; d_gene: -; v_gene: TRBV6-5; abundance: few; CDR3aa: CASSTRPGGYGYTF
j_gene: TRBJ2-3; d_gene: TRBD1; v_gene: TRBV7-2; abundance: -; CDR3aa: CASSAYRGRGDTQYF
j_gene: TRBJ2-7; d_gene: -; v_gene: TRBV11-2; abundance: -; CDR3aa: CASSLDRYEQYF
j_gene: TRBJ2-3; d_gene: -; v_gene: TRBV7-3; abundance: -; CDR3aa: CASSLPGTTDTQYF
j_gene: TRBJ1-1; d_gene: -; v_gene: TRBV14; abundance: -; CDR3aa: CASSLPGMNTEAFF
j_gene: TRBJ2-1; d_gene: -; v_gene: TRBV7-2; abundance: -; CDR3aa: CASSPIDREQFF
j_gene: TRBJ2-3; d_gene: -; v_gene: TRBV5-6; abundance: -; CDR3aa: CASSLVTSTHTQYF
j_gene: TRBJ1-6; d_gene: -; v_gene: TRBV7-9; abundance: once; CDR3aa: CASSSSWPNSPLHF
j_gene: TRBJ2-5; d_gene: -; v_gene: TRBV9; abundance: -; CDR3aa: CASSVDTTLGQETQYF